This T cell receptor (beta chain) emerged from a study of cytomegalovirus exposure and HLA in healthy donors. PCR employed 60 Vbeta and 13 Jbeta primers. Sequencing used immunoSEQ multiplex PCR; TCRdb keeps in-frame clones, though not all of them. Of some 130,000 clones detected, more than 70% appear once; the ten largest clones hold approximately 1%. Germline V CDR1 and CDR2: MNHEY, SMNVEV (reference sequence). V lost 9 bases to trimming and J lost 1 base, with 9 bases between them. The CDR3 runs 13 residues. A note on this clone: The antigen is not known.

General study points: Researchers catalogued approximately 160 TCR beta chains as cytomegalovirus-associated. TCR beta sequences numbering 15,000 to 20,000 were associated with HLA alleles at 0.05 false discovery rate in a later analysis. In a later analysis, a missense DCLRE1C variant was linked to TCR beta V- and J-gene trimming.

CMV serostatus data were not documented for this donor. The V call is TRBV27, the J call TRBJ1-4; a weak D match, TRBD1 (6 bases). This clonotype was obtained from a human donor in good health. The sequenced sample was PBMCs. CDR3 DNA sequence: TGTGCCAGGGAACAGGGAACTAATGAAAAACTGTTTTTT. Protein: CAREQGTNEKLFF.